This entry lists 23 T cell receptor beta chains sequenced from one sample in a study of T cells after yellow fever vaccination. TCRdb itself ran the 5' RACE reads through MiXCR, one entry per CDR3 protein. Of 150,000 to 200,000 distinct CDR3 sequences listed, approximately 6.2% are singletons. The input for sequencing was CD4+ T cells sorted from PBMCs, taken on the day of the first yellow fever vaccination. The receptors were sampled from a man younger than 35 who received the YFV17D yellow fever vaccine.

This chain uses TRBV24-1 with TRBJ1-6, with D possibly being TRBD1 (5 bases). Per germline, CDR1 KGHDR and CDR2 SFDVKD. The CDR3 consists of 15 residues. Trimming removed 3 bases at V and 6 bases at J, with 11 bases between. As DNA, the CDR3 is TGTGCCACCAGTGATCTGGGACGGCTTAATTCACCCCTCCACTTT. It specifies CATSDLGRLNSPLHF.

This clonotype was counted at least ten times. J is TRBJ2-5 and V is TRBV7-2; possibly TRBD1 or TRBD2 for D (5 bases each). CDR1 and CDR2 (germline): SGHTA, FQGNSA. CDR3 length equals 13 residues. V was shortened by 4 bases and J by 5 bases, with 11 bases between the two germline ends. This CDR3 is CASSSRQRETQYF. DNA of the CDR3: TGTGCCAGCAGCTCTAGACAGCGGGAGACCCAGTACTTC.

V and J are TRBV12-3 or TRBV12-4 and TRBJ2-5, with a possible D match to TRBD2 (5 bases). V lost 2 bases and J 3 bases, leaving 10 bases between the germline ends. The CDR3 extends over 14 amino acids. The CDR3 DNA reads TGTGCCAGCAGTTTACCCGGACTGGAAGAGACCCAGTACTTC. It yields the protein CASSLPGLEETQYF.

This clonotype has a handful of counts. The DNA for the CDR3 is TGTGCCAGCAGTCGCACTCCGGGACTAGCGGTCGAGCAGTACGTC. As protein: CASSRTPGLAVEQYV. The chain joins TRBV6-2 or TRBV6-3 to TRBJ2-7; 11 bases agree with TRBD2. Germline V gene sequence: CDR1 MNHEY, CDR2 SVGEGT. V trimming: 5 bases; J trimming: 6 bases; junction bases outside the gene matches: 9. This CDR3 region has 15 residues.

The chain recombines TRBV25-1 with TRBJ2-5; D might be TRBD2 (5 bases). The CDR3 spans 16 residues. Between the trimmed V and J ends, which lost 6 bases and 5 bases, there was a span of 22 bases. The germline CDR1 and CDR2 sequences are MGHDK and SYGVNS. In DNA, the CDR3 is TGTGCCAGCAGGGAAGGAGTCTCGAGGGTAGGGGAGACCCAGTACTTC. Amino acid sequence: CASREGVSRVGETQYF.

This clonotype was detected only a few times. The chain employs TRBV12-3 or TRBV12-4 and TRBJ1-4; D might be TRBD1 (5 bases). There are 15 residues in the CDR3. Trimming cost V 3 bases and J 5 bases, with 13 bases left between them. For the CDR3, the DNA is TGTGCCAGCAGTTTCCACGGGACGGCAAATGAAAAACTGTTTTTT. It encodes CASSFHGTANEKLFF.

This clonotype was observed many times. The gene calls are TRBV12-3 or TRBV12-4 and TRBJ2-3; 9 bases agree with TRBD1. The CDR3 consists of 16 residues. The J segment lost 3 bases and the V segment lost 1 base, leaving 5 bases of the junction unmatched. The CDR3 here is CASSLGDRAGTDTQYF. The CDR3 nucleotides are TGTGCCAGCAGTTTAGGGGACAGGGCGGGGACAGATACGCAGTATTTT.

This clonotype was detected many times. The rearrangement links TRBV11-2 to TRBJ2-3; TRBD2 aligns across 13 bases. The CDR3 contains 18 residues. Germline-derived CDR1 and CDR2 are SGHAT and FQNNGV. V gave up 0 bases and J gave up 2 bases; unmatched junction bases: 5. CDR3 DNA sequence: TGTGCCAGCAGCTTAGACTCCGGACTAGCGGGGGACACAGATACGCAGTATTTT. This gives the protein CASSLDSGLAGDTDTQYF.

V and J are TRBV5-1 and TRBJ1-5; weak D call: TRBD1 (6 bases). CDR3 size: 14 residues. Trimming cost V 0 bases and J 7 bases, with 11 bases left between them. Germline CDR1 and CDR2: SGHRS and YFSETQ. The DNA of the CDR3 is TGCGCCAGCAGCTTGGGACAGGAACGACAGCCCCAGCATTTT. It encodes CASSLGQERQPQHF.

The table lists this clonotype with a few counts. CDR3 sequence: CATSRDGQVETQYF. As DNA, the CDR3 is TGTGCCACCAGCAGAGATGGGCAGGTGGAGACCCAGTACTTC. The chain has TRBV15 and TRBJ2-5; the D is unclear. Germline V gene lookup returns CDR1 LNHNV and CDR2 YYDKDF (reference sequence). The CDR3 runs to 14 residues. Deletions cut 0 bases from V and 5 bases from J, with 10 bases between.

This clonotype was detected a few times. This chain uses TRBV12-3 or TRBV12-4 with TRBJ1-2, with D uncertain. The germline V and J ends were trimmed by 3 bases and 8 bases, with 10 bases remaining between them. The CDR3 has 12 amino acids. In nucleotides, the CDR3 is TGTGCCAGCAGTTTTCAGAATGGCGGCTACACCTTC. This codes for CASSFQNGGYTF.

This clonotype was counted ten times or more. The CDR3 loop reads CASSAGQGSSYEQYV. The CDR3, as DNA: TGTGCCAGCAGTGCGGGGCAGGGGAGCTCCTACGAGCAGTACGTC. The chain links TRBV12-3 or TRBV12-4 to TRBJ2-7; the D gene could be TRBD1 or TRBD2 (6 bases each). The CDR3 totals 15 residues. Trimming cost V 5 bases and J 0 bases, with 14 bases left between them.

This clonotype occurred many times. Written as DNA, the CDR3 is TGTGCCAGCAGCCCTGTCCACCCCGCTGGGCGGCAGACCCAGTACTTC. This encodes CASSPVHPAGRQTQYF. The J gene is TRBJ2-5, the V gene TRBV3-1; unclear D gene. CDR1 is LGHDT, CDR2 YNNKEL, per germline (reference sequence). The CDR3 has 16 residues. Trimming cost V 4 bases and J 6 bases, with 21 bases left between them.

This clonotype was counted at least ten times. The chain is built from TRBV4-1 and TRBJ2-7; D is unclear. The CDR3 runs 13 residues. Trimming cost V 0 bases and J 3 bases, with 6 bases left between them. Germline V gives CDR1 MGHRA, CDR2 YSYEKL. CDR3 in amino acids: CASSQEQFYEQYF. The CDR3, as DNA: TGCGCCAGCAGCCAAGAGCAGTTCTACGAGCAGTACTTC.

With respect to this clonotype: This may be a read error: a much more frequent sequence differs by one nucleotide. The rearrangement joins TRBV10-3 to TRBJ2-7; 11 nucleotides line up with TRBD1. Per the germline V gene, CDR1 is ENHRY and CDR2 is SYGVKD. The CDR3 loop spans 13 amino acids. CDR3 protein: CATSGTGGFEQYF. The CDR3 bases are TGTGCCACCAGTGGGACAGGGGGATTCGAGCAGTACTTC.

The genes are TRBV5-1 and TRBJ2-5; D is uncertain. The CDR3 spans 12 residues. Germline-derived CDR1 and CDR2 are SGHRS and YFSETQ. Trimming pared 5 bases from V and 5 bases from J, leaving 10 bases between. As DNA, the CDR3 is TGCGCCAGCAGAATGCCTGGGGAGACCCAGTACTTC. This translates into CASRMPGETQYF.

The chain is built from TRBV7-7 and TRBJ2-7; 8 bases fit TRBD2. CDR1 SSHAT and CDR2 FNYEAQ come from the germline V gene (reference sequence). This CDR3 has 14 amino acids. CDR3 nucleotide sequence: TGTGCTAGCAGCCTTACTAGCGGACCTTACGAGCAGTACGTC. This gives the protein CASSLTSGPYEQYV.

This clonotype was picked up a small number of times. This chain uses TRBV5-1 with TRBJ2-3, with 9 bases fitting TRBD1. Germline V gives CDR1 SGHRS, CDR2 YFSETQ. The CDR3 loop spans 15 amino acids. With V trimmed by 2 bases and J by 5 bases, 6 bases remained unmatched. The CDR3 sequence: CASSLARTGVDTQYF. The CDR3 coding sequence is TGCGCCAGCAGCTTAGCCCGGACAGGGGTAGATACGCAGTATTTT.

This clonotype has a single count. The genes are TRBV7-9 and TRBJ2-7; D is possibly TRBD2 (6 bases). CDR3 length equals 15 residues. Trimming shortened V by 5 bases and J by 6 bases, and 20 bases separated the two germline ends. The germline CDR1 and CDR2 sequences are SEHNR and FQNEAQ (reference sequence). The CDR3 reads CASSPPGGRYTEQYF. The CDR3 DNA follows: TGTGCCAGCAGCCCCCCCGGGGGAAGGTATACCGAGCAGTACTTC.

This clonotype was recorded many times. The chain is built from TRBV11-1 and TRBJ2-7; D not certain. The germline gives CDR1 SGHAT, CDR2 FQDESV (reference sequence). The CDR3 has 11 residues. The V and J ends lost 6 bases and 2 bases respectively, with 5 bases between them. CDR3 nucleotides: TGTGCCAGCAGAAAAGCCTACGAGCAGTACTTC. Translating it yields CASRKAYEQYF.

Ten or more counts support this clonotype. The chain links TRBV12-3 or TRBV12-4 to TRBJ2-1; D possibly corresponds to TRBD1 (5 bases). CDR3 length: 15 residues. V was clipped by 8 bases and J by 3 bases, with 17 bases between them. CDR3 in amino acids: CASYSWGRSYNEQFF. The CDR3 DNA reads TGTGCCAGCTACTCTTGGGGCCGGAGCTACAATGAGCAGTTCTTC.

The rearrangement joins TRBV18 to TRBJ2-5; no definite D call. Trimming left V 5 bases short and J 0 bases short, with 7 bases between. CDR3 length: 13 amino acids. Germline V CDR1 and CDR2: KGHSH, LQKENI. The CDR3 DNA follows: TGTGCCAGCTCAGATAGCCACCAAGAGACCCAGTACTTC. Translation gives CASSDSHQETQYF.

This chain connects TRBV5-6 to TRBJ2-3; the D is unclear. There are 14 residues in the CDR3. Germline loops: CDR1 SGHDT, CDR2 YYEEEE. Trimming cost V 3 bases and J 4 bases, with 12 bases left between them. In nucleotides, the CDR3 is TGTGCCAGCAGCTCCCGCAGAACCGCAGATACGCAGTATTTT. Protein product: CASSSRRTADTQYF.